The 4 T cell receptor beta chains listed next were all sequenced from one sample in a study of identical twins. TCRdb used MiXCR to reprocess the 5' RACE reads, holding one entry per CDR3 protein. The repertoire holds some 660,000 distinct CDR3 sequences, with over 8.5% as singletons. The sample was also reused in another study, on yellow fever vaccine responses in identical twins.

What was sequenced was PBMCs. These receptors all stem from a woman younger than 30 in good health.

The chain recombines TRBV6-1 with TRBJ2-3; 7 nucleotides match TRBD1. Per germline, CDR1 MNHNS and CDR2 SASEGT. V lost 6 bases to trimming and J lost 4 bases; unmatched junction nucleotides: 7. The CDR3 contains 14 residues. The CDR3 spells CASRLTGNPDTQYF. The CDR3 nucleotides read TGTGCCAGCAGGTTGACAGGGAATCCAGATACGCAGTATTTT.

V and J are TRBV29-1 and TRBJ2-2; 8 nucleotides match TRBD2. The CDR3 extends over 14 amino acids. After removal of 6 bases from V and 2 bases from J, the junction contained 5 bases not matched to a gene. CDR1 SQVTM and CDR2 ANQGSEA come from the germline V gene. DNA of the CDR3: TGCAGCGTCGGGGGGGGGCTAAACACCGGGGAGCTGTTTTTT. Its translation: CSVGGGLNTGELFF.

This clonotype occurred many times. V and J are TRBV12-3 or TRBV12-4 and TRBJ2-5; D is unclear. There are 12 residues in the CDR3. V lost 6 bases and J lost 0, with 5 bases in between. The CDR3 protein is CASRSDQETQYF. The CDR3 bases are TGTGCCAGCAGGTCAGACCAAGAGACCCAGTACTTC.

The table lists this clonotype with a few counts. J is TRBJ2-3 and V is TRBV27; D is ambiguous. Trimming removed 3 bases from V and 4 bases from J, with 8 bases in between. Germline V gives CDR1 MNHEY, CDR2 SMNVEV (reference sequence). The CDR3 has 13 residues. The CDR3, as DNA: TGTGCCAGCAGTTTCTCGGCTGCAGATACGCAGTATTTT. Protein: CASSFSAADTQYF.